This is a list of T cell receptor beta chains from one sample in a study of blood T cell repertoires in COVID-19. Measured with immunoSEQ multiplex PCR; TCRdb has only the in-frame clones, and not every one. Of about 260,000 clones listed, roughly 86% are singletons. Source material: PBMCs or T cells enriched from blood (not recorded which). All receptors come from a woman in her forties or fifties who had recovered from COVID-19. Both conserved end residues are part of each CDR3. A D gene is named only where the DNA matches it firmly. For some rows the clone size is stated as once, few or many, or as a class when expanded; others skip it.

>.|TRBV7-2|.|TRBJ1-5
CASSYRAYSNQPQHF
TGTGCCAGCAGCTACAGGGCCTATAGCAATCAGCCCCAGCATTTT
>.|TRBV12-3/TRBV12-4|.|TRBJ2-3
CASSPGDTDTQYF
TGTGCCAGCAGTCCCGGGGACACAGATACGCAGTATTTT
>.|TRBV28|TRBD1|TRBJ2-4
CASSLFGTGGNIQYF
TGTGCCAGCAGTTTATTTGGGACAGGGGGAAACATTCAGTACTTC
>.|TRBV5-1|TRBD2|TRBJ2-7
CASSLVGAGVREQYF
TGCGCCAGCAGCTTAGTTGGGGCGGGGGTCCGCGAGCAGTACTTC
>few|TRBV9|.|TRBJ1-6
CASSAWTANSPLHF
TGTGCCAGCAGCGCATGGACAGCTAATTCACCCCTCCACTTT
>.|TRBV11-1|.|TRBJ1-1
CASSLTGQNLNTEAFF
TGTGCCAGCAGCTTAACAGGACAGAACTTGAACACTGAAGCTTTCTTT
>.|TRBV28|.|TRBJ2-6
CASSFTGSGANVLTF
TGTGCCAGCAGTTTCACAGGGTCTGGGGCCAACGTCCTGACTTTC
>.|TRBV6-1|.|TRBJ2-2
CASSTPTGELFF
TGTGCCAGCAGTACACCCACCGGGGAGCTGTTTTTT
>.|TRBV5-8|.|TRBJ2-3
CASSLEPGGPDTQYF
TGTGCCAGCAGCCTGGAACCGGGGGGCCCAGATACGCAGTATTTT
>.|TRBV15|TRBD1|TRBJ2-7
CATSREWTGGVYEQYF
TGTGCCACCAGCAGAGAATGGACAGGGGGAGTCTACGAGCAGTACTTC
>.|TRBV5-4|TRBD1|TRBJ1-2
CASSTQGVYGYTF
TGTGCCAGCAGCACACAGGGGGTCTATGGCTACACCTTC
>once|TRBV5-1|TRBD2|TRBJ2-7
CASSPLTSGRVYEQYF
TGCGCCAGCAGCCCCTTGACTAGCGGGAGGGTCTACGAGCAGTACTTC
>.|TRBV10-3|.|TRBJ2-2
CAIKKGGNTGELFF
TGTGCCATCAAGAAGGGAGGAAACACCGGGGAGCTGTTTTTT
>once|TRBV6-5|.|TRBJ1-4
CASRVGEKLFF
TGTGCCAGCAGGGTCGGTGAAAAACTGTTTTTT
>few|TRBV5-1|.|TRBJ1-2
CASSLVGREDYGYTF
TGCGCCAGCAGCTTGGTTGGCAGGGAAGACTATGGCTACACCTTC
>.|TRBV9|.|TRBJ1-2
CASSLYSGGASGYTF
TGTGCCAGCAGCCTCTACTCGGGGGGGGCAAGCGGCTACACCTTC
>once|TRBV30|.|TRBJ1-2
CAWSVYRQGSIYTF
TGTGCCTGGAGTGTATATCGGCAGGGGAGTATCTACACCTTC
>.|TRBV6-5|.|TRBJ1-1
CASSQFGGGTEAFF
TGTGCCAGCAGCCAATTTGGGGGAGGGACTGAAGCTTTCTTT
>.|TRBV7-2|TRBD2|TRBJ2-1
CASSLGGRREQFF
TGTGCCAGCAGCTTAGGCGGGAGACGAGAGCAGTTCTTC
>.|TRBV3-1/TRBV3-2|TRBD1|TRBJ1-2
CASSQVPRKTGGNYGYTF
TGTGCCAGCAGCCAAGTCCCTAGAAAGACAGGGGGCAACTATGGCTACACCTTC
>.|TRBV5-4|TRBD1|TRBJ1-3
CASSGRQGFSGNTIYF
TGTGCCAGCAGCGGCCGACAGGGGTTCTCTGGAAACACCATATATTTT
>.|TRBV2|TRBD2|TRBJ2-1
CASSEEVGTSGSFEQFF
TGTGCCAGCAGTGAAGAGGTTGGGACTAGCGGGAGTTTTGAGCAGTTCTTC
>once|TRBV7-6|.|TRBJ2-2
CASSSLGLRTDTGELFF
TGTGCCAGCAGCTCCTTAGGGTTAAGGACTGACACCGGGGAGCTGTTTTTT
>.|TRBV14|.|TRBJ1-6
CASSQAGISSYNSPLHF
TGTGCCAGCAGCCAGGCAGGGATAAGCTCCTATAATTCACCCCTCCACTTT